The clone carrying this T cell receptor beta chain was seen only a few times. Antigen unknown. This sample is drawn from a study of post-analysis software for immune sequencing data. Study summary: Recorded disease courses covered relapsing-remitting, secondary progressive and progressive-relapsing multiple sclerosis. Some patients had no subtype annotation. Study observations and caveats: TRBV segments more frequent in patients than in controls numbered a few and included TRBV5-6, TRBV5-1 and TRBV20-1. Normalized Chao1 diversity was significantly lower in multiple sclerosis patients than in controls.

Germline CDR1 reads ENHRY; CDR2 reads SYGVKD. V gave up 3 bases and J gave up 5 bases, with 14 bases separating them. This CDR3 is 14 amino acids long. Prepared TCR beta cDNA libraries contained unique molecular identifiers. MiXCR was run by TCRdb on the PCR reads, yielding one entry per CDR3 protein. This sample has approximately 730,000 distinct CDR3 sequences, with roughly 29% found just once. Sequencing was carried out using blood. The V and J genes are TRBV10-3 and TRBJ2-7, with D perhaps matching TRBD1 or TRBD2 (5 bases each). The sequence derives from a girl aged 10-17 years with multiple sclerosis. The CDR3 is CAISDGTASHEQYF. The CDR3 DNA reads as TGTGCCATCAGTGACGGGACCGCTTCCCACGAGCAGTACTTC.